This T cell receptor (beta chain) was documented in a study of blood T cell repertoires in COVID-19. The V segment lost 1 base and the J segment 5 bases; nucleotides outside the gene matches: 2. The germline V gene has CDR1 MDHEN and CDR2 SYDVKM. This CDR3 contains 13 residues. The table came from immunoSEQ multiplex PCR; TCRdb's copy has only in-frame clones and leaves some out. The sample lists roughly 410,000 clones; 80% to 90% were seen once. This receptor was obtained from an older woman with COVID-19, enrolled during active disease. J is TRBJ2-7 and V is TRBV28; 7 nucleotides agree with TRBD1. Sequenced: peripheral blood. In DNA form, the CDR3 reads TGTGCCAGCAGTTTATTAACAGGGGACGAGCAGTACTTC. It is translated as CASSLLTGDEQYF.